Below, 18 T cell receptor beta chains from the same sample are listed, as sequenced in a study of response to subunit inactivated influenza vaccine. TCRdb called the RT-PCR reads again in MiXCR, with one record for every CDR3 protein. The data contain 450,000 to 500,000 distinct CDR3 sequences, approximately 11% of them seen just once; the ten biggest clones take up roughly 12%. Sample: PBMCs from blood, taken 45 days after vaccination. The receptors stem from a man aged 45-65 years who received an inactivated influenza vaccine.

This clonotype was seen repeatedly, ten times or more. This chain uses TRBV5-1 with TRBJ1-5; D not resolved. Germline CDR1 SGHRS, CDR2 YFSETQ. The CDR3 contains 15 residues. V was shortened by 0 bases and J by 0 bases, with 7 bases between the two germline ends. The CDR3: CASSLGGSSNQPQHF. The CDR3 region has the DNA TGCGCCAGCAGCTTGGGAGGGTCTAGCAATCAGCCCCAGCATTTT.

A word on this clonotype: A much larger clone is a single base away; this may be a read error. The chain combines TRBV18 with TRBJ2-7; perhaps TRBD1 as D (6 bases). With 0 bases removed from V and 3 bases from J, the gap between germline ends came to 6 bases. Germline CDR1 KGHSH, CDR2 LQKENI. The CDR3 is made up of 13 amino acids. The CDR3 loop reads CASSPPGHYEQYF. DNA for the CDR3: TGTGCCAGCTCACCACCGGGACACTACGAGCAGTACTTC.

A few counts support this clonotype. CDR3 loop: CASSLSASSYEQYF. The CDR3 nucleotides read TGTGCCAGCAGTTTATCGGCAAGCTCCTACGAGCAGTACTTC. The gene calls are TRBV27 and TRBJ2-7; no definite D call. Germline V gene sequence: CDR1 MNHEY, CDR2 SMNVEV (reference sequence). The CDR3 is made up of 14 amino acids. V lost 0 bases and J lost 0, with 6 bases in between.

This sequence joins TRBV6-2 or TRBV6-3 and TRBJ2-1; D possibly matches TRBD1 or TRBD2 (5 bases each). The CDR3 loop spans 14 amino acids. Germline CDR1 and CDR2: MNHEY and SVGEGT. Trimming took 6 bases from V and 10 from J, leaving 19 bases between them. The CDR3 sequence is CASSQPRDRPEQFF. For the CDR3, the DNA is TGTGCCAGCAGCCAACCAAGGGACCGCCCCGAGCAGTTCTTC.

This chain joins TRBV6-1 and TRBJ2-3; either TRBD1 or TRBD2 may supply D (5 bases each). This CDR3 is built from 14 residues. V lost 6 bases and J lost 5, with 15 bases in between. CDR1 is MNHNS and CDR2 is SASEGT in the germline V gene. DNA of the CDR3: TGTGCCAGCAGAGAGGGGAGCGGTCGAGATACGCAGTATTTT. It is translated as CASREGSGRDTQYF.

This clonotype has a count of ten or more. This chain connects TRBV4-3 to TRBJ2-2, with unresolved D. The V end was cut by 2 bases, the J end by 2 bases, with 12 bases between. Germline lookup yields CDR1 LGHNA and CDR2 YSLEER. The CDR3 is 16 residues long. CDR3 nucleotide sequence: TGCGCCAGCAGCCAATATCTAGAGGCTAACACCGGGGAGCTGTTTTTT. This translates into CASSQYLEANTGELFF.

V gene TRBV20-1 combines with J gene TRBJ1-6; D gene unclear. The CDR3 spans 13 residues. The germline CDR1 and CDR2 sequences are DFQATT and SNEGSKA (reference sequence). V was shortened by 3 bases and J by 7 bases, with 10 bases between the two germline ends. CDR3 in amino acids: CSASGTANSPLHF. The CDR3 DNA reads TGCAGTGCTAGCGGTACAGCGAATTCACCCCTCCACTTT.

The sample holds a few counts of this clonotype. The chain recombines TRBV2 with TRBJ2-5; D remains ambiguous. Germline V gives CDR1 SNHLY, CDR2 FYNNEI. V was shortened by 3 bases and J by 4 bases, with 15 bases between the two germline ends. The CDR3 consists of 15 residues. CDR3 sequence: CASSDSLPTRETQYF. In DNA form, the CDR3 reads TGTGCCAGCAGTGACTCTCTTCCAACCAGAGAGACCCAGTACTTC.

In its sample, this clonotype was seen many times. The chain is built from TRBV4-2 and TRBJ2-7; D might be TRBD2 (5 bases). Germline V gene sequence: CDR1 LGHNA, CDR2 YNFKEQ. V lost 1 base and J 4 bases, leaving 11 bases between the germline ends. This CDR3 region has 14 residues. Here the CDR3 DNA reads TGTGCCAGCAGCCAAGGTTTTAGCGATTACGAGCAGTACTTC. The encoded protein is CASSQGFSDYEQYF.

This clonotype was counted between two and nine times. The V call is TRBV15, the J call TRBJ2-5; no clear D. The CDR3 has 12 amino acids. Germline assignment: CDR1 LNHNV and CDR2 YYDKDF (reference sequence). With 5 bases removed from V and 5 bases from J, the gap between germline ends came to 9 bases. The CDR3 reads CATSLGLETQYF. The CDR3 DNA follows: TGTGCCACCAGCCTAGGCTTGGAGACCCAGTACTTC.

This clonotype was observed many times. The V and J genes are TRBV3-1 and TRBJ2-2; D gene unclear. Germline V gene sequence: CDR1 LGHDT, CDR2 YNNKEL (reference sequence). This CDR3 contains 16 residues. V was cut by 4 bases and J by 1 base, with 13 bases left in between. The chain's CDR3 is CASSLMPGKNTGELFF. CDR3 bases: TGTGCCAGCAGCCTTATGCCGGGCAAGAACACCGGGGAGCTGTTTTTT.

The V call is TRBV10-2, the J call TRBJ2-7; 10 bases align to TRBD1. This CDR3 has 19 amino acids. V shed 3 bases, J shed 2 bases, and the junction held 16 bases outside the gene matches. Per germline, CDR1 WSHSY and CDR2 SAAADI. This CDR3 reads CASSDFFLRRDRGTYEQYF. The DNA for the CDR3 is TGCGCCAGCAGTGATTTCTTCCTCCGCCGGGACAGGGGCACCTACGAGCAGTACTTC.

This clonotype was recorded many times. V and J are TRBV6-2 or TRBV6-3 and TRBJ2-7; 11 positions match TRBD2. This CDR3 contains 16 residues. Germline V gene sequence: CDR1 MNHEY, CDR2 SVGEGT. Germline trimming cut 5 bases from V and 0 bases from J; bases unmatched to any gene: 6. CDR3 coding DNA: TGTGCCAGCAGTGACAGACTAGCGGGGCCCTCCTACGAGCAGTACTTC. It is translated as CASSDRLAGPSYEQYF.

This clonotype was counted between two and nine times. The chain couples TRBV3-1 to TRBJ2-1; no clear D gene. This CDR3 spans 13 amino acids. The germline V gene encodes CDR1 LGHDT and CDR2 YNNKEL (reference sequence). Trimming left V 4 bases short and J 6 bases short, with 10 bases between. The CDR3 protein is CASSPLPGNEQFF. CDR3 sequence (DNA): TGTGCCAGCAGCCCCCTACCCGGCAATGAGCAGTTCTTC.

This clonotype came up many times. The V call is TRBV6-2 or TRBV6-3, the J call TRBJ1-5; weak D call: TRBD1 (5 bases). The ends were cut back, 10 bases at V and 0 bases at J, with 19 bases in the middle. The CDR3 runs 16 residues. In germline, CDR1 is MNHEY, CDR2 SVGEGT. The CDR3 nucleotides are TGTGCCACCCAAACCCGACAGCTGAATAGCAATCAGCCCCAGCATTTT. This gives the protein CATQTRQLNSNQPQHF.

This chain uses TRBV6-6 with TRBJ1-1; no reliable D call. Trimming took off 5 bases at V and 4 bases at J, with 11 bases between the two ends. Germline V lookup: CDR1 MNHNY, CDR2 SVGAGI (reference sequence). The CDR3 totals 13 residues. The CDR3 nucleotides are TGTGCCAGCAGTCCCCTAGGAGTCACTGAAGCTTTCTTT. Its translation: CASSPLGVTEAFF.

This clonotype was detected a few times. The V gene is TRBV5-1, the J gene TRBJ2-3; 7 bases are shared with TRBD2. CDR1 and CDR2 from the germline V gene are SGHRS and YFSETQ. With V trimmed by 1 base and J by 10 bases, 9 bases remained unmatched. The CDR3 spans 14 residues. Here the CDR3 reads CASSLRGGGRAQYF. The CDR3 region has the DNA TGCGCCAGCAGCTTGAGGGGCGGGGGAAGGGCGCAGTATTTT. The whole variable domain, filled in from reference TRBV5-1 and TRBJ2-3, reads KAGVTQTPRYLIKTRGQQVTLSCSPISGHRSVSWYQQTPGQGLQFLFEYFSETQRNKGNFPGRFSGRQFSNSRSEMNVSTLELGDSALYLCASSLRGGGRAQYFGPGTRLTVL.

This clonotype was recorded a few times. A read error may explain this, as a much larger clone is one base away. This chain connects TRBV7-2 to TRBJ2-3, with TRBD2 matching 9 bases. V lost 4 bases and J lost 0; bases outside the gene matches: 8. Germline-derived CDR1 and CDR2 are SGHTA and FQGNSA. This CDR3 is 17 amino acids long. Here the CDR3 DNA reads TGTGCCAGCAGCTCCGGGACTAGCAGAACTAGCACAGATACGCAGTATTTT. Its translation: CASSSGTSRTSTDTQYF.